The present T cell receptor beta chain was sequenced within a study of T cell responses to AZD1222 COVID-19 vaccine (dated by TCRdb to about 2021). Study-level background: A total of 233 trial participants underwent TCR sequencing, of whom roughly 210 had received two doses of AZD1222 and 26 had received two doses of the MenACWY control vaccine. Trial participants were enrolled into age subgroups of 18-55, 56-69 and 70-plus years, which contained about 150, 27 and 61 TCR-sequenced participants, respectively.

Comments on this clone: Its recognized antigen is unknown. No base-level quality is on record; no much larger clone is a single base apart.

Results and caveats for the whole study, not just this receptor: Nearly half of unique spike-specific TCRs reportedly recognized epitopes outside regions mutated in the B.1.351 and B.1.1.7 variants. The whole spike protein was spanned by vaccine-associated CD4 TCRs, and dominant responses were seen in regions 160-218 and 743-854. Spike-specific TCR breadth and depth rose significantly after two AZD1222 doses compared with day 0 and with MenACWY recipients. Most participants were white British and females outnumbered males, and the authors suggested that clonal diversity may have been underestimated. Because no samples from the day 14 peak response were available, repertoires could be characterized only after the peak T cell response. The 56-69-year group was small, and its depth increase did not reach significance, likely because of low power. Conclusions about previously exposed vaccinees were limited because only a handful of AZD1222 recipients were SARS-CoV-2 seropositive at baseline.

The time point label for this specimen denotes: about 28 days (+/-7) after the second vaccine dose. AZD1222 recipients with second doses at about 4 weeks or about 12 weeks were pooled, because spike-specific TCR depth and breadth did not differ between schedules. Vaccinee samples came from UK trials COV001 and COV002, including a single-blind randomized controlled phase 2/3 trial of AZD1222 (ChAdOx1 nCoV-19) in healthy adults. For TCRbeta chain sequencing, PBMC samples from trial participants were taken at day 0 and at day 28 after the second dose. The CDR3 regions of human TCRbeta chains were analyzed by immunosequencing. The study's processing was this. Repertoire TCRs were matched against a reference library of SARS-CoV-2-specific TCRs generated with the MIRA antigen-specificity platform. Breadth was defined as the fraction of unique TCRs that were SARS-CoV-2-associated. Depth was defined as the fraction of total T cells that were SARS-CoV-2-associated. Each spike-specific TCR was assigned to its reactive spike region and to a CD4 or CD8 class using the MIRA data. Log10-transformed breadth and depth values were compared by one-way ANOVA with Sidak's multiple comparisons tests. The source is immuneACCESS, and TCRdb retained only in-frame sequences with V and J called. Part of the clones is not carried over; for the studies checked, unresolved V genes explain less than half of this, and the remainder is unexplained. The DNA was the basis for D and trimming; V, J and clone size are from that table. The sample contains some 150,000 clones, approximately 87% of them found a single time. The ten largest clones add up to about 9.8% of the sample.

Reading from cysteine to phenylalanine, the CDR3 counts 13 amino acids. CDR3 DNA only is kept here, 39 bases in frame from base 1. Trimming takes 8 bases off V and 7 bases off J; junction bases not matched to a gene: 7. In the germline V gene, CDR1 corresponds to SGDLS and CDR2 to YYNGEE. Source: peripheral blood, taken 28 days after the second AZD1222 dose. The clonotype comes from an adult who received the AZD1222 COVID-19 vaccine. Rearrangement joined TRBV9 to TRBJ2-1; TRBD2 agrees with 9 junctional bases. This receptor carries the CDR3 CASGASGTNEQFF. The DNA reads TGTGCCAGTGGGGCTAGCGGGACGAATGAGCAGTTCTTC.